This T cell receptor (beta chain) was recovered during a study of shared clonotypes between healthy human individuals (TCRdb year 2020). Turning to the overall study: A few men and two women, aged 18 to 49 years, made up the cohort. For each donor, three plates each were used for CD4 naive and CD4 memory, two plates were used for CD8 naive, and one plate was used for CD8 memory. To estimate repertoire size and how much clonotype sharing occurs between individuals, the study deeply sequenced the blood TCR repertoires of five healthy adults. To increase sequencing depth and limit assay-specific biases, different laboratories used diverse techniques to prepare libraries and sequence TCR repertoires. Each donor's leukapheresis produced roughly between roughly 0.85 and 9.5 billion PBMCs. Beyond this particular receptor, the publication reports: Only blood was sampled, and tissue TCR repertoires likely differ from those in blood. Naive subsets generally had larger estimated clonotype richness than memory subsets. Sharing across a few donors was observed for approximately 5% of naive CD4, 3% to 3.5% of naive CD8, 2% to 2.5% of memory CD4, and around 0.4% of memory CD8 clonotypes. Pairwise subsampling indicated that sequencing depth was expected to affect the degree of clonotype sharing among donors. Because the study included only a small number of donors, the genetic and exposure-history diversity represented was limited. Rarefaction of sorted-subset datasets indicated incomplete sequencing despite the large sequencing depth. Compared with non-shared clonotypes, clonotypes shared by all four sorted-subset donors had higher generation probabilities.

Relative to germline, V is missing 3 bases and J is missing 4 bases, with 1 base of the junction outside any gene match. The germline V gene gives CDR1 as MNHEY and CDR2 as SVGAGI. The CDR3 spans 13 residues, from the cysteine through the phenylalanine. CDR3 DNA is the only sequence kept; it has 39 bases, read in frame from the first base. As concerns this clone: Its binding antigen is unknown. One base away there is no much larger clone; base qualities are not given. Other nucleotide sequences in the sample specify the same CDR3.

Using the deep immunoSEQ assay, TCR CDR3 regions were amplified from genomic DNA by multiplex PCR. Genomic DNA extracted from each cell subset was distributed evenly over all wells of several immunoSEQ 96-well plates, and each plate served as one replicate. For sorted subsets, approximately 200 ng of genomic DNA, equivalent to roughly 30,000 T cell genomes, went into each replicate PCR. Purified libraries were quantified with a Qubit 3.0 fluorometer, sized on a Bioanalyzer 2100, and re-quantified with the KAPA Library Quantification kit. Every immunoSEQ 96-well plate was sequenced on a dedicated single-read 150-cycle Illumina NextSeq 550 flow cell. Concerning the study's data processing: The immunoSEQ output contained only junctional sequences without quality scores, so filtering could not match that applied to full-length reads. To assign V/J genes and CDR3, sequences were annotated against IMGT germline references using PyIR, a Python wrapper for IgBLAST v1.9. Reads were removed for weak V/J assignments (E-value above 1e-6), missing CDR3, stop codons, out-of-frame junctions, or ambiguous translated residues. V3J clonotypes were defined by identical inferred V gene, J gene, and CDR3 amino acid sequence. To compute the percentage overlap between repertoires, the number of shared unique clonotypes was divided by the size of the smaller repertoire. Three approaches were used to assess repertoire richness: RTK rarefaction, the Chao1 estimator, and Recon v2.1 estimates of unobserved clonotypes. OLGA was used to compute generation probabilities for all TCRbeta clonotypes that the gDNA method yielded from a handful of donors. The source is immuneACCESS, and TCRdb retained only in-frame sequences with V and J called. Part of the clones is not carried over; for the studies checked, unresolved V genes explain less than half of this, and the remainder is unexplained. The V and J calls and clone size come from that table; D and trimming were worked out from the DNA. Counted in this sample were millions of clones; 85% to 95% of them appeared once. Of the sample, 0.3% to 0.4% is held by the ten largest clones.

Donors were healthy HIV-negative adults with no recently reported acute infections or vaccinations. Every donor was a Caucasian adult living in Nashville, Tennessee, USA. CD4+ T cells were enriched through magnetic negative selection, after which naive cells were positively selected on CD45RA and the remaining negative fraction served as the memory subset. Blood was collected by leukapheresis, and PBMCs were isolated by Ficoll-Histopaque density gradient centrifugation and then cryopreserved in liquid nitrogen vapor phase. Analytical flow cytometry was used to check the purity and quantity of each magnetically sorted T cell population. Genomic DNA was isolated from every sorted fraction and measured by UV absorbance on a Nanodrop 2000c.

The rearrangement combines TRBV6-5 with TRBJ2-7; 9 bases in the middle match TRBD2. The sample comprised naive CD4+ T cells from PBMCs. The cell subset or site label, as the study defines it: CD45RA+ positively selected. The receptor was derived from a man between 18 and 35 years old in good health. Some clones in this sample may be carry-over from other donors' samples. The CDR3: CASSYGLAYEQYF. The DNA is as follows: TGTGCCAGCAGTTATGGACTAGCGTACGAGCAGTACTTC.